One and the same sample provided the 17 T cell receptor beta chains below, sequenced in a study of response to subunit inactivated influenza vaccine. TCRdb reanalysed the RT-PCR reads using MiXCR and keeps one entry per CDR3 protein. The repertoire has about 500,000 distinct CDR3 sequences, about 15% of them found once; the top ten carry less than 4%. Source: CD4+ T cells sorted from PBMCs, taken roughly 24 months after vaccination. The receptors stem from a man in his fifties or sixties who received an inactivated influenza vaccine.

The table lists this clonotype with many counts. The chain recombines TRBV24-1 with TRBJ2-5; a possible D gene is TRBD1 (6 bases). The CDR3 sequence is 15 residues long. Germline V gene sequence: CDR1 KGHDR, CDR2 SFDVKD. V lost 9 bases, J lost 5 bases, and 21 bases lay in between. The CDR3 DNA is TGTGCCACCCCCTTGGACAGTTCATTAATGGAGACCCAGTACTTC. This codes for CATPLDSSLMETQYF.

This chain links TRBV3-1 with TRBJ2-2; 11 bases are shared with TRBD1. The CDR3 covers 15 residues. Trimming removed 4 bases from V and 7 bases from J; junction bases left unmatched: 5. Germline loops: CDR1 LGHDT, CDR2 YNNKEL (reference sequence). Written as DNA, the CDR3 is TGTGCCAGCAGCCTCCGGACAGGGGGCGGCGGGGAGCTGTTTTTT. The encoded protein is CASSLRTGGGGELFF.

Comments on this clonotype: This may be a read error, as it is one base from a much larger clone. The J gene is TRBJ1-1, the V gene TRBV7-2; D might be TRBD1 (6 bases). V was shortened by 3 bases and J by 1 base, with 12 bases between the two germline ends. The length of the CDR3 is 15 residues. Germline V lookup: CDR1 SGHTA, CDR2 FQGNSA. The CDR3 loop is CASSFGQSGNTEAFF. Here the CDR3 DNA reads TGTGCCAGCAGCTTTGGACAGAGCGGGAACACTGAAGCTTTCTTT. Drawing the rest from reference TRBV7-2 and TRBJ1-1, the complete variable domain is GAGVSQSPSNKVTEKGKDVELRCDPISGHTALYWYRQSLGQGLEFLIYFQGNSAPDKSGLPSDRFSAERTGGSVSTLTIQRTQQEDSAVYLCASSFGQSGNTEAFFGQGTRLTVV.

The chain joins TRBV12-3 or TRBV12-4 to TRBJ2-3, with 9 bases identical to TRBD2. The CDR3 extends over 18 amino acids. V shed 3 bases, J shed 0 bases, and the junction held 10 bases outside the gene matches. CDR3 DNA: TGTGCCAGCAGTTTTAGTAGACTAGCGGAACCCAGCACAGATACGCAGTATTTT. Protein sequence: CASSFSRLAEPSTDTQYF.

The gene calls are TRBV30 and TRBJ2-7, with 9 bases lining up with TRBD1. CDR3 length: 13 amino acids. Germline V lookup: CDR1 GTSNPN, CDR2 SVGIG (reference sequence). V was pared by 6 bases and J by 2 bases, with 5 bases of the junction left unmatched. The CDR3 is CACPGQGTYEQYF. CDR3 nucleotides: TGTGCCTGCCCGGGACAGGGAACCTACGAGCAGTACTTC. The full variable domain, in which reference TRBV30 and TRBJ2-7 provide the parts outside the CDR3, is SQTIHQWPATLVQPVGSPLSLECTVEGTSNPNLYWYRQAAGRGLQLLFYSVGIGQISSEVPQNLSASRPQDRQFILSSKKLLLSDSGFYLCACPGQGTYEQYFGPGTRLTVT.

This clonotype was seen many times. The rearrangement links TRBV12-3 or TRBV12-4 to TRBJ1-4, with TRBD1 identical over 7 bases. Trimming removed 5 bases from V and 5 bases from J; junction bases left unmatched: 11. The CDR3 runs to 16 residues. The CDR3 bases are TGTGCCAGCAGTCTACAGACAGGGCGGGTGAATGAAAAACTGTTTTTT. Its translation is CASSLQTGRVNEKLFF.

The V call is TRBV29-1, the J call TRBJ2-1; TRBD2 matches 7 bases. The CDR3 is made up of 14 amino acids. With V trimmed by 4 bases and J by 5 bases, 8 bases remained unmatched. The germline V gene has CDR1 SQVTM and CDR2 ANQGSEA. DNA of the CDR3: TGCAGCGTTGCGTCGGGACTAACAAACAATGAGCAGTTCTTC. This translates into CSVASGLTNNEQFF.

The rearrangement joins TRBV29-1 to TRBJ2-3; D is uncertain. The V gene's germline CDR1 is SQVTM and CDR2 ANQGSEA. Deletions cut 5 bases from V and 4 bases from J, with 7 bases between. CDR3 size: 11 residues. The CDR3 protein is CSVMPADTQYF. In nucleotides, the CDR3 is TGCAGCGTTATGCCCGCAGATACGCAGTATTTT.

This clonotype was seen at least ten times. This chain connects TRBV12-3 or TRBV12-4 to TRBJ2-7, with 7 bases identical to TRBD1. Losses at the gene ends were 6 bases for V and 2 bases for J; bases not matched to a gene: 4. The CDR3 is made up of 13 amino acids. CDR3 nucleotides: TGTGCCAGCAGCCGGGACAGAGCCTACGAGCAGTACTTC. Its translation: CASSRDRAYEQYF.

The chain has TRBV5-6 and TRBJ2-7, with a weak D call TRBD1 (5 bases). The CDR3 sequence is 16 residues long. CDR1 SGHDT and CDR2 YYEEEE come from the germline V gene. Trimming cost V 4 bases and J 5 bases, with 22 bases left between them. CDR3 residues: CASSHPTGHRYNEQYF. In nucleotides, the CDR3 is TGTGCCAGCAGCCACCCAACTGGACATCGGTACAACGAGCAGTACTTC.

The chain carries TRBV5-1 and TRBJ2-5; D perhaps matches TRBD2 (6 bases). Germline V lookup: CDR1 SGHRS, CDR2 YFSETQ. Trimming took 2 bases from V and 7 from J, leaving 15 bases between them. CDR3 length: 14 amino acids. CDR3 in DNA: TGCGCCAGCAGCTTCGGAGGGGAGTCTGGGACCCAGTACTTC. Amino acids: CASSFGGESGTQYF.

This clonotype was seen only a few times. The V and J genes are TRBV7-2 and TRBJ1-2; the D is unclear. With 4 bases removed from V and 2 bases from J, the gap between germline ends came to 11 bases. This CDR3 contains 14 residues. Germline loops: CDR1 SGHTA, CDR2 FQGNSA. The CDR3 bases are TGTGCCAGCAGCTGGTGGGGAAGGAACTATGGCTACACCTTC. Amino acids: CASSWWGRNYGYTF.

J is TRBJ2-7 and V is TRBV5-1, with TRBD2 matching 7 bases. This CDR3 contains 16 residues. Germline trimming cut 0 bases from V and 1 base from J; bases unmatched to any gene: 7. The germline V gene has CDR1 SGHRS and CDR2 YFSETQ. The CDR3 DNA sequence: TGCGCCAGCAGCTTGGATGTAGGGACTATTTCCTACGAGCAGTACTTC. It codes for CASSLDVGTISYEQYF.

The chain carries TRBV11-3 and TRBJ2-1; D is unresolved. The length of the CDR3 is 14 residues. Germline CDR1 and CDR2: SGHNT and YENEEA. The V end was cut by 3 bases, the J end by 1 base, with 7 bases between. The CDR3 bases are TGTGCCAGCAGCTTTGGTCCGTCCTACAATGAGCAGTTCTTC. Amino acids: CASSFGPSYNEQFF. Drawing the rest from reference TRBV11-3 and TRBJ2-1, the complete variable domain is EAGVVQSPRYKIIEKKQPVAFWCNPISGHNTLYWYLQNLGQGPELLIRYENEEAVDDSQLPKDRFSAERLKGVDSTLKIQPAELGDSAVYLCASSFGPSYNEQFFGPGTRLTVL.

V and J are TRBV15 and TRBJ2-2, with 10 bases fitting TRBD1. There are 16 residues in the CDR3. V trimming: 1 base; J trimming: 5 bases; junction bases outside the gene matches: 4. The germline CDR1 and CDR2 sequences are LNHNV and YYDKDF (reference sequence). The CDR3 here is CATSRAGQGYTGELFF. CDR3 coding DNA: TGTGCCACCAGCAGAGCGGGACAGGGGTATACCGGGGAGCTGTTTTTT.

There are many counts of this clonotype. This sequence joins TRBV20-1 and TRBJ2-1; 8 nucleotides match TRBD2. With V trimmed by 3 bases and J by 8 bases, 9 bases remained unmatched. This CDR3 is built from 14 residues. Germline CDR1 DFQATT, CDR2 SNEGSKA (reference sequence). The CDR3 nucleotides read TGCAGTGCTAGTCTACCGGGGGGGCGGGATGAGCAGTTCTTC. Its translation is CSASLPGGRDEQFF.

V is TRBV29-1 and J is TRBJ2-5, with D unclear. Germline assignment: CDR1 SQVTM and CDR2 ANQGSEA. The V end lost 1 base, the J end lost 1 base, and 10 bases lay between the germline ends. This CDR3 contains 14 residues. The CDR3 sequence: CSVEGRISQETQYF. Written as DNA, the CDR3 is TGCAGCGTTGAAGGACGCATTTCCCAAGAGACCCAGTACTTC.